The rows below give T cell receptor beta chains drawn from one sample of a study of blood T cell repertoires in COVID-19. The repertoire was sequenced with immunoSEQ multiplex PCR; TCRdb's copy has only in-frame clones and lacks some. The sample lists roughly 84,000 clones, over 70% seen once, with approximately 4.6% in the top ten. Material: peripheral blood. The receptor source for this set is a woman aged 45-65 years with acute or convalescent COVID-19. Both conserved end residues are part of each CDR3. A D gene is named only where the DNA matches it firmly. Clone sizes are given selectively: once, few, many, or a class where the clone is expanded.

v_gene	j_gene	d_gene	abundance	CDR3aa	CDR3nt
TRBV10-3	TRBJ2-5	-	-	CAIGGKETQYF	TGTGCCATAGGCGGGAAAGAGACCCAGTACTTC
TRBV4-3	TRBJ1-2	-	-	CASSQDRVIFTYGYTF	TGCGCCAGCAGCCAAGACAGGGTCATTTTTACCTATGGCTACACCTTC
TRBV27	TRBJ1-2	TRBD1	-	CASSRQGSVNYGYTF	TGTGCCAGCAGTCGACAGGGAAGTGTGAACTATGGCTACACCTTC
TRBV6-5	TRBJ1-2	TRBD1	-	CASSYLQGGDGYTF	TGTGCCAGCAGTTACCTCCAGGGGGGCGATGGCTACACCTTC
TRBV28	TRBJ1-2	-	-	CASSTSGQPRDYGYTF	TGTGCCAGCAGTACCTCAGGACAGCCGCGGGACTATGGCTACACCTTC
TRBV7-9	TRBJ1-2	TRBD1	-	CASSSDRVYGYTF	TGTGCCAGCAGCTCGGACAGGGTATATGGCTACACCTTC
TRBV19	TRBJ2-6	-	-	CASSKGVKPSGANVLTF	TGTGCCAGTAGTAAGGGGGTAAAGCCCTCTGGGGCCAACGTCCTGACTTTC
TRBV9	TRBJ1-5	-	-	CASSGGVGGTNQPQHF	TGTGCCAGCAGCGGGGGCGTGGGGGGTACCAATCAGCCCCAGCATTTT
TRBV19	TRBJ1-5	-	-	CASSIYQGEPQHF	TGTGCCAGTAGTATATATCAGGGTGAGCCCCAGCATTTT
TRBV7-2	TRBJ2-3	-	-	CASSSDSSTDTQYF	TGTGCCAGCAGCTCGGACAGTTCCACAGATACGCAGTATTTT
TRBV28	TRBJ1-6	-	-	CASSFFEISYNSPLHF	TGTGCCAGCAGTTTTTTTGAGATCTCCTATAATTCACCCCTCCACTTT
TRBV11-2	TRBJ2-1	TRBD1	-	CASSRGQGEQFF	TGTGCCAGCAGCAGGGGGCAGGGGGAGCAGTTCTTC
TRBV27	TRBJ1-2	-	-	CASSLQGTSGYTF	TGTGCCAGCAGTCTACAGGGTACGAGCGGCTACACCTTC
TRBV2	TRBJ1-1	-	-	CASSNSPEAFF	TGTGCCAGCAGTAACTCCCCTGAAGCTTTCTTT
TRBV27	TRBJ2-7	TRBD1	-	CASSSRTGFDEQYF	TGTGCCAGCAGTTCCCGGACAGGGTTCGACGAGCAGTACTTC
TRBV5-1	TRBJ1-6	TRBD1	few	CASSLTTGGHNSPLHF	TGCGCCAGCAGCCTAACCACAGGGGGACATAATTCACCCCTCCACTTT
TRBV5-6	TRBJ2-1	TRBD1	-	CASSSYSGQSNEQFF	TGTGCCAGCAGCAGTTACTCGGGACAGTCCAATGAGCAGTTCTTC
TRBV12-3/TRBV12-4	TRBJ1-1	-	-	CASSVGLGAFF	TGTGCCAGCAGTGTAGGACTTGGGGCTTTCTTT
TRBV28	TRBJ1-6	-	-	CASSFGVAEGSSPLHF	TGTGCCAGCAGTTTCGGGGTTGCGGAGGGAAGTTCACCCCTCCACTTT
TRBV2	TRBJ1-4	TRBD1	-	CASILDRAYEKLFF	TGTGCCAGCATACTGGACAGGGCGTATGAAAAACTGTTTTTT